This T cell receptor beta chain was obtained from a study of regulatory T cells in long-lasting Graves disease. For the study at large: Persistent Graves' disease required over 5 years of antithyroid drugs and positive TSH receptor antibodies. Study conclusions and caveats: Sharing of public clonotypes was greater in persistent patients (over 2,500) than in new patients (roughly 1,000).

The CDR3 has 15 residues. V was pared by 7 bases and J by 2 bases, with 7 bases of the junction left unmatched. Germline V CDR1 and CDR2: MDHEN, SYDVKM. Time point here: persistent/refractory GD, antithyroid drugs over 5 years with positive TRAb. The TCR library was made from RNA that had been extracted from PBMCs in TRIzol. Under American Thyroid Association guidelines, Graves' disease was diagnosed. On this clonotype itself: The antigen is not known.

According to the study, TCR beta libraries were built with iRepertoire HTBI primers and CDR3-region Arm-PCR. TCRdb used MiXCR to reprocess the multiplex PCR reads, holding one entry per CDR3 protein. Among 650,000 to 700,000 distinct CDR3 sequences listed, around 30% were seen once. The chain carries TRBV28 and TRBJ1-4; TRBD1 agrees at 7 bases. The material sequenced was peripheral blood mononuclear cells (PBMCs), taken when the disease was refractory, from a patient treated with antithyroid drugs. The sequence was collected from a female donor with Graves disease. The CDR3 nucleotides are TGTGCCAGCACCCGGGGGGGACAGACTAATGAAAAACTGTTTTTT. This sequence encodes CASTRGGQTNEKLFF.